This entry describes one T cell receptor (beta chain). Its antigen is not yet known. No base quality information exists; no much larger clone differs at one position. Trimming removed 1 base from V and 5 bases from J, leaving 8 bases between the germline ends. Per the germline V gene (reference sequence), SEHNR is the CDR1 and FQNEAQ is the CDR2. The CDR3, cysteine through phenylalanine, is 13 amino acids long. The sequence is cut down to CDR3 DNA, 39 bases in frame from base 1. The sample is drawn from a study of T cells after yellow fever vaccination (dated by TCRdb to between 2018 and 2020). About the study as a whole: Libraries from fractions with low cell numbers were prepared with the SMART-Seq v4 Ultra Low Input RNA kit. To follow T-cell clones before and after primary and booster YFV17D yellow fever vaccination, bulk TCR alpha and beta repertoires were sequenced over time. Two healthy male donors, one aged 18 to 30 and one aged 30 to 40 years, made up the cohort. Blood was collected at multiple timepoints before and after primary and secondary immunization, and bulk PBMC replicates and cell subsets were isolated.

What the research found in general, with its limitations: Most clones expanded after primary vaccination (almost 97% of CD4 and 88% of CD8) were re-detected after the booster, suggesting that broad memory maintenance occurred. Because only two donors were included in the study, the extent to which the findings can be generalized is limited. Compared with the primary T-cell response, the secondary T-cell response was weaker but faster, peaking on day 5 rather than day 15. Because abundant contaminating clonotypes from the bulk population could be contained in FACS-sorted repertoires, computational filtering was required. A small fraction of clonotypes showed up in both the CD4 and CD8 compartments, probably as a result of convergent recombination.

The label giving this sample's treatment or condition can be read as: live attenuated yellow fever vaccine strain. A standard Ficoll-Paque protocol was used to isolate PBMCs from peripheral blood. Dynabeads CD4 and CD8 positive selection kits were used to isolate CD4 and CD8 T-cell fractions. TriZol was used to extract RNA from bulk PBMCs, CD4 and CD8 fractions, and dextramer-positive and dextramer-negative fractions. Sequencing used an Illumina NovaSeq 6000. TCR cDNA was synthesized by 5'RACE template switching, which introduced a universal primer site and unique molecular identifiers. cDNA synthesis was primed from both the TCR alpha and TCR beta constant segments. Library amplification used two PCR steps, and the second PCR step added sample barcodes and sequencing adapters. Sequencing of libraries was done on Illumina HiSeq 2500 (2x100 bp) or NovaSeq (2x150 bp). The authors' pipeline ran thus. MIGEC handled demultiplexing of reads and collapsing into UMI consensus sequences, while MiXCR performed V(D)J alignment. Using edgeR on replicate PBMC samples, clonotypes were called vaccine-responding if FDR was below 0.01 and the log2 fold change was above 5 up to day 15. Each bulk clonotype received a CD4 or CD8 identity based on whether the sequenced CD4 or CD8 repertoire contained that clonotype at higher abundance. TCRdb reran the public reads through fastp at Q25 and MiXCR, keeping productive beta chains. Records with the same CDR3 protein are collapsed into one entry carrying the most frequent genes and DNA. In this record, the V and J calls reflect TCRdb's handling and not the investigators' own analysis. The table for this sample lists more than 95,000 distinct CDR3 sequences; about 16% of them were counted only once. The ten most abundant clones make up more than 40% of the sample.

The source material was CD8+ T cells sorted from PBMCs, sampled 5 days after the yellow fever booster vaccination. This sequence uses TRBV7-9 and TRBJ1-2; the D gene lacks a confident call. The source is a young man who received the YFV17D yellow fever vaccine. The bases read TGTGCCAGCAGCTTAGAAAGACGGTATGGCTACACCTTC. It specifies CASSLERRYGYTF. The reference TRBV7-9 and TRBJ1-2 proteins fill in what lies around the CDR3, so the full variable domain reads DTGVSQNPRHKITKRGQNVTFRCDPISEHNRLYWYRQTLGQGPEFLTYFQNEAQLEKSRLLSDRFSAERPKGSFSTLEIQRTEQGDSAMYLCASSLERRYGYTFGSGTRLTVV.